A selection of T cell receptor beta chains follows, all from one sample in a study of molecular identifiers for immune sequencing clone quantification. TCRdb itself ran the PCR reads through MiXCR, one entry per CDR3 protein. The sample includes approximately 630,000 distinct CDR3 sequences, 25% of them seen just once. The sequenced sample was naive CD8+ T cells from blood, with Jurkat cell RNA spiked in. These receptors were taken from a human donor in good health. Some libraries in this study had Jurkat cell RNA spiked in. Each CDR3 is given with its conserved first and last residue. The D gene is left open where the match is weak. Size tells how often a clone was seen (once, few, many) or the class of an expanded clone, and some rows leave it out.

d_gene	v_gene	j_gene	abundance	CDR3nt	CDR3aa
.	TRBV7-9	TRBJ1-3	once	TGTGCCAGCAGCTTAGCGTCTCCGGATTCTGGAAACACCATATATTTT	CASSLASPDSGNTIYF
.	TRBV9	TRBJ2-3	many	TGTGCCAGCAGCGGTAAGGGTACGCAGTATTTT	CASSGKGTQYF
.	TRBV4-3	TRBJ2-2	.	TGCGCCAGCAGCCAAGGGGTGGGCCGAAACACCGGGGGGCTGTTTTTT	CASSQGVGRNTGGLFF
TRBD1	TRBV9	TRBJ1-4	many	TGTGCCAGCAGCGTACAGGGGGTAACAACTAATGAAAAACTGTTTTTT	CASSVQGVTTNEKLFF
.	TRBV30	TRBJ1-2	.	TGTGCCTGGGACAGTCCCTATGGCTACACCTTC	CAWDSPYGYTF
.	TRBV2	TRBJ1-5	many	TGTGCCAGCAGTGAGAAGACTGTTCAGCCCCAGCATTTT	CASSEKTVQPQHF
.	TRBV4-3	TRBJ1-4	many	TGCGCCAGCAGCCAAGGCGGGATTAATGAAAAACTGTTTTTT	CASSQGGINEKLFF
TRBD2	TRBV28	TRBJ2-1	.	TGTGCCAGTAGGACTAGCGGGAGTGCGAATGAGCAGTTCTTC	CASRTSGSANEQFF
.	TRBV24-1	TRBJ2-5	many	TGTGCCACCAGTGATCTCGCAGGCCCAGAGACCCAGTACTTC	CATSDLAGPETQYF
.	TRBV6-5	TRBJ2-7	many	TGTGCCAGCAGTTACAGAGACGAGCAGTACTTC	CASSYRDEQYF
TRBD1	TRBV9	TRBJ2-2	many	TGTGCCAGCAGCGTAGCTACGACAGGGACCGGGGAGCTGTTTTTT	CASSVATTGTGELFF
.	TRBV6-5	TRBJ2-5	.	TGTGCCAGCAGTTACTCGGTGGTAGGAGAGCCCCAATACTTC	CASSYSVVGEPQYF
TRBD1	TRBV7-6	TRBJ1-5	many	TGTGCCAGCAGCTTAGAGACAGGGGACAATCAGCCCCAGCATTTT	CASSLETGDNQPQHF
.	TRBV7-2	TRBJ1-5	few	TGTGCCAGCAGCCCGATACACAATCAGCCCCAGCATTTT	CASSPIHNQPQHF
TRBD1	TRBV5-1	TRBJ1-6	.	TGCGCCAGCAGCTTGGGGGACAGGGGTAATTCACCCCTCCACTTT	CASSLGDRGNSPLHF
.	TRBV2	TRBJ2-3	.	TGTGCCAGCAGTGAAGGGGGGTTTTCTCTCACAGATACGCAGTATTTT	CASSEGGFSLTDTQYF
.	TRBV6-1	TRBJ1-5	few	TGTGCCAGCAGGACTGGGTTCGTCAATCGGCCCCAGCATTTT	CASRTGFVNRPQHF
.	TRBV19	TRBJ2-7	many	TGTGCCAGTAGTATCTTGGGCAACTACGAGCAGTACTTC	CASSILGNYEQYF
.	TRBV7-2	TRBJ2-1	few	TGTGCCAGCAGCTTCATGGGTGCCTACAATGAGCAGTTCTTC	CASSFMGAYNEQFF
.	TRBV7-2	TRBJ2-7	many	TGTGCCAGCAGCCCAGACCTGGCCCCCCCCGCCGACGAGCAGTACTTC	CASSPDLAPPADEQYF
TRBD1	TRBV12-3/TRBV12-4	TRBJ2-5	few	TGTGCCAGCAGTTTAGCGGACAGGATCCAAGAGACCCAGTACTTC	CASSLADRIQETQYF
.	TRBV4-1	TRBJ2-3	few	TGCGCCAGCAGCCTGTTAGGGGTCAGCACAGATACGCAGTATTTT	CASSLLGVSTDTQYF
.	TRBV4-1	TRBJ2-3	.	TGCGCCAGCAGCCCGGTGTTGGGCAGGACAGATACGCAGTATTTT	CASSPVLGRTDTQYF
TRBD1	TRBV7-2	TRBJ2-1	.	TGTGCCAGCAGCTTAGAATGGACAGGGCCCTACAATGAGCAGCTCTTC	CASSLEWTGPYNEQLF
TRBD2	TRBV9	TRBJ2-3	.	TGTGCCAGCAGCTCACGACTAGCGGGAGGGGGAGGCACAGATACGCAGTATTTT	CASSSRLAGGGGTDTQYF
.	TRBV19	TRBJ2-7	few	TGTGCCAGTAGTACAGGGACATTTCCCTCCTACGAGCAGTACTTC	CASSTGTFPSYEQYF
.	TRBV7-9	TRBJ2-7	.	TGTGCCAGCAGCTTAGTACCAGGGAACTCTTACGAGCAGTACTTC	CASSLVPGNSYEQYF
TRBD1	TRBV5-1	TRBJ2-7	many	TGCGCCAGCAGCTTGGCCCCGGGACAGGGTATTTCCGAGCAGTACTTC	CASSLAPGQGISEQYF
.	TRBV12-3/TRBV12-4	TRBJ1-5	.	TGTGCCAGCAGTTATAGACAGACCAATCAGCCCCAGCATTTT	CASSYRQTNQPQHF
TRBD1	TRBV4-3	TRBJ2-7	few	TGCGCCAGCAGCCAAGGTTGGACAGGGGAACACGAGCAGTACTTC	CASSQGWTGEHEQYF
TRBD2	TRBV10-3	TRBJ2-3	.	TGTGCCATCAGTGTTGAGCGGGAGAGCACAGATACGCAGTATTTT	CAISVERESTDTQYF
.	TRBV9	TRBJ2-2	.	TGTGCCAGCAGCGTAGTAGTTTCGGGGATTAACACCGGGGAGCTGTTTTTT	CASSVVVSGINTGELFF
.	TRBV3-1	TRBJ2-7	few	TGTGCCAGCAGTCATAACAGTATTGAGCAGTACTTC	CASSHNSIEQYF
TRBD1	TRBV7-2	TRBJ2-5	.	TGTGCCAGCAGCTTAGGGGGACAGGGTATTTCGTGGCAAGAGACCCAGTACTTC	CASSLGGQGISWQETQYF
TRBD1	TRBV6-4	TRBJ1-5	.	TGTGCCATGCGGGACAGATATAGCAATCAGCCCCAGCATTTT	CAMRDRYSNQPQHF
TRBD2	TRBV28	TRBJ2-7	few	TGTGCCAGCAGTACTTGGACTAGCGGGGATAGCTCCTACGAGCAGTACTTC	CASSTWTSGDSSYEQYF
TRBD2	TRBV2	TRBJ2-7	.	TGTGCCAGCAGGGCTACTAGCGGGGGGAATGTGTACGAGCAGTACTTC	CASRATSGGNVYEQYF
TRBD1	TRBV19	TRBJ1-1	.	TGTGCCAGTAGGACAGGGGGCTGGAACACTGAAGCTTTCTTT	CASRTGGWNTEAFF
.	TRBV19	TRBJ2-3	many	TGTGCCAGTAGTCTCGGCCAGCTCCGGACAGATACGCAGTATTTT	CASSLGQLRTDTQYF
.	TRBV9	TRBJ2-2	many	TGTGCCAGCAGCGTGGGGACGACGAACACCGGGGAGCTGTTTTTT	CASSVGTTNTGELFF
TRBD1	TRBV7-2	TRBJ1-4	.	TGTGCCAGCAGTCGGACAGGGGTGGTTGGGGAAAAACTGTTTTTT	CASSRTGVVGEKLFF
.	TRBV5-6	TRBJ2-7	few	TGTGCCAGCAGGTCAGACAGGGCGGGATTGTCCGAGCAGTACTTC	CASRSDRAGLSEQYF
.	TRBV29-1	TRBJ2-3	many	TGCAGCGTCCCAATTCTAGACACAGATACGCAGTATTTT	CSVPILDTDTQYF
.	TRBV20-1	TRBJ1-1	.	TGCAGTGCTGTGAAGTACCCTGAGGCTTTCTTT	CSAVKYPEAFF
.	TRBV6-5	TRBJ2-7	many	TGTGCCAGCAGTTCCTTCGCCTACGAGCAGTACTTC	CASSSFAYEQYF